The next 8 T cell receptor beta chains were all read from a single sample in a study of Tregs in tolerant kidney transplant recipients (dated by TCRdb to about 2019). Libraries were made using the immunoSEQ multiplex PCR assay. As stored in TCRdb, this immuneACCESS dataset retains in-frame rearrangements with V and J assigned. A fraction of the clones does not appear; measured against another copy, unresolved V genes explain less than half of the discrepancy, and the remainder lacks a known reason. In this sample the table shows over 60,000 clones, 84% of which occur a single time. Roughly 4% of the sample comes from the top ten. The specimen was CD4+ T cells from blood. Receptors originate from a human donor in good health.

This rearrangement joins TRBV5-1 to TRBJ2-5; D gene uncertain. Germline V gene lookup returns CDR1 SGHRS and CDR2 YFSETQ. This CDR3 is 11 amino acids long. V was trimmed by 4 bases and J by 2 bases, leaving 3 bases between them. The CDR3 DNA sequence: TGCGCCAGCAGCCTGCAAGAGACCCAGTACTTC. Translation: CASSLQETQYF.

This sequence joins TRBV7-2 and TRBJ2-7; 10 bases fit TRBD1. Losses at the gene ends were 3 bases for V and 2 bases for J; bases not matched to a gene: 4. This CDR3 is built from 15 residues. Germline V gives CDR1 SGHTA, CDR2 FQGNSA. CDR3 nucleotide sequence: TGTGCCAGCAGCTTCTTAGGGACAGGGGCCTACGAGCAGTACTTC. It translates to CASSFLGTGAYEQYF.

This clone was detected only a few times. The junction departs from the called germline gene at one end, perhaps through a read error. V gene TRBV5-6 combines with J gene TRBJ2-7, with D possibly matching TRBD2 (6 bases). Germline V gene sequence: CDR1 SGHDT, CDR2 YYEEEE. The length of the CDR3 is 16 residues. CDR3 in DNA: TGTGCCAGCAGCTTGCATTTTAAACGGGGGTCCTCCGAGCAGTACTTC. Protein product: CASSLHFKRGSSEQYF. The variable domain in full, with the rest retrieved from reference TRBV5-6 and TRBJ2-7, is DAGVTQSPTHLIKTRGQQVTLRCSPKSGHDTVSWYQQALGQGPQFIFQYYEEEERQRGNFPDRFSGHQFPNYSSELNVNALLLGDSALYLCASSLHFKRGSSEQYFGPGTRLTVT.

The chain joins TRBV6-6 to TRBJ1-2; weak D call: TRBD1 (5 bases). The germline V and J ends were trimmed by 7 bases and 4 bases, with 10 bases remaining between them. The CDR3 is made up of 12 amino acids. Looked up from germline, CDR1 is MNHNY and CDR2 is SVGAGI (reference sequence). CDR3 loop: CASTMDTYGYTF. In nucleotides, the CDR3 is TGTGCCAGCACCATGGACACCTATGGCTACACCTTC.

This chain joins TRBV5-1 and TRBJ1-2, with 7 bases matching TRBD1. This CDR3 spans 15 amino acids. Germline-derived CDR1 and CDR2 are SGHRS and YFSETQ. Trimming removed 4 bases from V and 6 bases from J; junction bases left unmatched: 12. This CDR3 reads CASSDLTGEGDGYTF. CDR3 coding DNA: TGCGCCAGCAGCGATCTTACAGGGGAGGGTGATGGCTACACCTTC.

V is TRBV7-9 and J is TRBJ1-1; TRBD1 agrees at 10 bases. Looked up from germline, CDR1 is SEHNR and CDR2 is FQNEAQ (reference sequence). Trimming cost V 5 bases and J 1 base; bases outside gene matches: 4. This CDR3 has 15 amino acids. CDR3 amino acids: CASSPRQGANTEAFF. The CDR3, as DNA: TGTGCCAGCAGCCCGAGACAGGGGGCGAACACTGAAGCTTTCTTT.

This clone showed up many times. The V call is TRBV7-3, the J call TRBJ2-2, with 8 bases aligning to TRBD1. This CDR3 is 16 amino acids long. Germline CDR1 is SGHTA and CDR2 is FQGTGA. The V segment lost 5 bases and the J segment 1 base; nucleotides outside the gene matches: 6. The CDR3 DNA reads TGTGCCAGCAGCCCCCGGACAGGGCGGAACACCGGGGAGCTGTTTTTT. This gives the protein CASSPRTGRNTGELFF.

This clone showed up just a few times. The V and J genes are TRBV5-5 and TRBJ1-5, with D unresolved. This CDR3 region has 14 residues. Trimming removed 0 bases from V and 7 bases from J, with 11 bases in between. The V gene's germline CDR1 is SGHKS and CDR2 YYEKEE (reference sequence). This CDR3 is CASSLGVAWQPQHF. CDR3 DNA sequence: TGTGCCAGCAGCTTGGGGGTGGCGTGGCAGCCCCAGCATTTT.